The entry below gives a single TCR beta chain sequence along with its context. What it recognizes is unknown. Genomic DNA per cell subset filled all wells of several immunoSEQ plates. The repertoire was sequenced with immunoSEQ multiplex PCR; TCRdb's copy has only in-frame clones and lacks some. The data hold 2 million to 2.5 million clones, with about 95% observed a single time. This specimen comes from a study of shared clonotypes between healthy human individuals. Whole-study context: Three plates each covered CD4 naive and memory; CD8 naive two, CD8 memory one. General study results and limits: The study generally estimated greater richness for naive than memory subsets. Measured sharing among donors was expected to vary with sequencing depth.

Trimming cost V 3 bases and J 8 bases; bases outside gene matches: 9. CDR1 is KGHSH and CDR2 is LQKENI in the germline V gene. The CDR3 has 15 amino acids. The gene calls are TRBV18 and TRBJ1-2, with 10 bases fitting TRBD1. The sequence derives from a man between 18 and 35 years old in good health. The sample was naive CD4+ T cells sorted from blood. The subset denotes: CD45RA+ positively selected. DNA for the CDR3: TGTGCCAGCTCACCGATACCCGGGACAGGGGTGGGCTACACCTTC. Residues: CASSPIPGTGVGYTF.